These T cell receptor beta chains were read from a single sample in a study of blood T cell repertoires in COVID-19. Sequencing was performed with immunoSEQ multiplex PCR; in TCRdb, only in-frame clones are kept and a portion is missing. The repertoire has approximately 170,000 clones, nearly 90% of them found once; the top ten carry about 1.9%. Input material: peripheral blood. Every receptor here comes from a man aged 18 to 29 who had recovered from COVID-19. CDR3s include the opening cysteine and the closing phenylalanine or tryptophan. D genes are given only for firm matches. Not every row has a clone size; where given, it reads once, few, many or a size class.

V,J,D,size,CDR3,DNA
TRBV5-4,TRBJ2-5,NA,NA,CASSRKVGLEETQYF,TGTGCCAGCAGCCGTAAGGTGGGGCTGGAGGAGACCCAGTACTTC
TRBV30,TRBJ1-2,NA,once,CAWSGGQFPYGYTF,TGTGCCTGGTCGGGCGGACAGTTCCCCTATGGCTACACCTTC
TRBV7-8,TRBJ2-1,NA,NA,CASSVGSGSYEQFF,TGTGCCAGCAGCGTGGGGAGCGGCTCCTATGAGCAGTTCTTC
TRBV4-1,TRBJ2-2,TRBD1,few,CASNWDSRGGNTGELFF,TGCGCCAGCAACTGGGACAGCCGAGGGGGGAACACCGGGGAGCTGTTTTTT
TRBV6-2/TRBV6-3,TRBJ1-2,NA,NA,CASSYVDIYGYTF,TGTGCCAGCAGTTACGTGGACATCTATGGCTACACCTTC
TRBV19,TRBJ1-5,NA,NA,CASSIVRDLPQPQHF,TGTGCCAGTAGTATCGTCAGGGATTTACCTCAGCCCCAGCATTTT
TRBV6-4,TRBJ2-1,TRBD2,NA,CASSVEAGPYNEQFF,TGTGCCAGCAGTGTAGAAGCGGGACCCTACAATGAGCAGTTCTTC
TRBV15,TRBJ1-2,NA,NA,CATSRDRGNGYTF,TGTGCCACCAGCAGAGATAGAGGGAACGGCTACACCTTC
TRBV5-4,TRBJ1-1,NA,once,CASSAEEKTEAFF,TGTGCCAGCAGCGCCGAAGAGAAAACTGAAGCTTTCTTT
TRBV7-4,TRBJ2-7,TRBD2,NA,CASSLMGGYEQYF,TGTGCCAGCAGCTTAATGGGGGGGTACGAGCAGTACTTC
TRBV6-2/TRBV6-3,TRBJ2-3,NA,NA,CASSPFTSRADTQYF,TGTGCCAGCAGTCCCTTCACCTCCCGGGCAGATACGCAGTATTTT
TRBV5-5,TRBJ1-2,TRBD1,NA,CASSFGGQGGYGYTF,TGTGCCAGCAGCTTCGGGGGACAGGGAGGCTATGGCTACACCTTC
TRBV12-3/TRBV12-4,TRBJ1-1,TRBD1,NA,CATSLRGHTEAFF,TGTGCCACCAGCCTCAGGGGGCATACTGAAGCTTTCTTT
TRBV4-1,TRBJ2-3,TRBD2,NA,CASTAGGRTDTQYF,TGCGCCAGCACAGCGGGAGGTCGCACAGATACGCAGTATTTT
TRBV29-1,TRBJ2-7,NA,NA,CSVQGPTYEQYF,TGCAGCGTACAGGGTCCGACCTACGAGCAGTACTTC
TRBV7-2,TRBJ1-6,TRBD1,NA,CASSADRGNSPLHF,TGTGCCAGCAGCGCCGACAGGGGGAATTCACCCCTCCACTTT
TRBV9,TRBJ2-5,TRBD1,NA,CASSVGGQVQETQYF,TGTGCCAGCAGCGTAGGGGGACAGGTACAAGAGACCCAGTACTTC
TRBV10-1,TRBJ2-1,TRBD1,NA,CASSQGGRGKDEQFF,TGCGCCAGCAGTCAAGGTGGCAGGGGGAAGGATGAGCAGTTCTTC
TRBV4-1,TRBJ2-1,NA,NA,CASSQEFPRSGDEQFF,TGCGCCAGCAGCCAAGAGTTCCCGCGGTCGGGTGATGAGCAGTTCTTC
TRBV9,TRBJ1-1,TRBD1,NA,CASSVAPGGGGTEAFF,TGTGCCAGCAGCGTAGCTCCAGGGGGCGGAGGCACTGAAGCTTTCTTT
TRBV29-1,TRBJ2-7,NA,NA,CSGYRSGSYEQYF,TGCAGCGGGTACAGGTCCGGATCCTACGAGCAGTACTTC
TRBV14,TRBJ2-7,NA,NA,CASSQAVGAAEQYF,TGTGCCAGCAGCCAAGCGGTAGGGGCGGCCGAGCAGTACTTC
TRBV5-1,TRBJ1-3,TRBD1,NA,CASSSTPSGGGNTIYF,TGCGCCAGCAGCTCAACCCCATCAGGGGGCGGAAACACCATATATTTT
TRBV28,TRBJ2-7,NA,NA,CASSLRLPSGAGEQYF,TGTGCCAGCAGTTTACGACTCCCCTCCGGGGCGGGGGAGCAGTACTTC
TRBV11-2,TRBJ2-2,NA,NA,CASTYRTSLSALNTGELFF,TGTGCCAGCACCTACCGCACCTCCTTATCTGCCCTGAACACCGGGGAGCTGTTTTTT
TRBV3-1/TRBV3-2,TRBJ1-5,NA,NA,CASSPSAGPQHF,TGTGCCAGCAGCCCCTCTGCGGGGCCCCAGCATTTT